This T cell receptor beta chain emerged from a study of identical twins. This clonotype occurred many times. Unique molecular identifiers were present on the cDNA, and a universal primer site came from template switching. TCRdb used MiXCR to reprocess the 5' RACE reads, holding one entry per CDR3 protein. The table has some 1,700,000 distinct CDR3 sequences, 32% seen once; the top ten hold about 0.27%. Per germline, CDR1 DFQATT and CDR2 SNEGSKA (reference sequence). The V end lost 7 bases, the J end lost 8 bases, and 9 bases lay between the germline ends. The CDR3 extends over 11 amino acids. What was sequenced was cord blood. The receptor was isolated from a newborn girl in good health. This sequence joins TRBV20-1 and TRBJ1-6, with unresolved D. The CDR3 region has the DNA TGCAGTGGAAGTGTCGATTCACCCCTCCACTTT. Its translation is CSGSVDSPLHF.